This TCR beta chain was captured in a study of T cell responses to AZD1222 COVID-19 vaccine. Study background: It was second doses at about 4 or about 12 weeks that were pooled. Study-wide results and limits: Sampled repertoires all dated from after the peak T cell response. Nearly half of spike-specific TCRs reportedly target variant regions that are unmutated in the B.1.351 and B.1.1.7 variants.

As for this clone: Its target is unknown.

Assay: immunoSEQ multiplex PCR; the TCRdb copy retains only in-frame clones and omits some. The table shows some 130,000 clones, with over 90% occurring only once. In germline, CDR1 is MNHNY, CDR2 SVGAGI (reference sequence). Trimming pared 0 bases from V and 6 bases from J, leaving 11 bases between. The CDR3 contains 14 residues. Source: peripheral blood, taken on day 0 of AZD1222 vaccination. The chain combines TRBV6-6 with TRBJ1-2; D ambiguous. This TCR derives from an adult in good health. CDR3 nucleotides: TGTGCCAGCAGTTACTCCTCCCTCCCAGATGGCTACACCTTC. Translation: CASSYSSLPDGYTF.